The clone carrying this T cell receptor (beta chain) was recorded at least ten times. The antigen remains unidentified. The data belong to a study of molecular identifiers for immune sequencing clone quantification. Regarding the study as a whole: More than 97% of effector molecules, versus under 1% of naive-cell molecules, belonged to clones above 20 RNA copies.

The germline gives CDR1 SQVTM, CDR2 ANQGSEA. Germline trimming cut 4 bases from V and 10 bases from J; bases unmatched to any gene: 4. This CDR3 spans 11 amino acids. TCRdb analysed the PCR reads with MiXCR anew, one entry per CDR3 protein. The data hold nearly 650,000 distinct CDR3 sequences, with roughly 23% observed a single time. The genes are TRBV29-1 and TRBJ2-1; 7 positions match TRBD2. This TCR came from a human donor in good health. Some libraries in this study had Jurkat cell RNA spiked in. The sequenced sample consisted of naive CD8+ T cells from blood, with Jurkat cell RNA spiked in. Subset reported: FACS-sorted CD8+CD4-CCR7+CD45RA+ naive T cells. Here the CDR3 reads CSVAGGREQFF. The DNA of the CDR3 is TGCAGCGTTGCGGGGGGTCGCGAGCAGTTCTTC.